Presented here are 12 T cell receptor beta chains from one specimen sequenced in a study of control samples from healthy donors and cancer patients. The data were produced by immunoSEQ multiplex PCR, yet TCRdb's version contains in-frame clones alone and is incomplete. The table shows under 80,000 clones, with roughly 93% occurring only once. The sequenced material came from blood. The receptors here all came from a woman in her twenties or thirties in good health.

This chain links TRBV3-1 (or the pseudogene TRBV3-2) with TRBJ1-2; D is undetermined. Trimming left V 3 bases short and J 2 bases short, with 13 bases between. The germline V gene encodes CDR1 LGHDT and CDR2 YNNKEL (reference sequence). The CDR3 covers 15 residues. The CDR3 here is CASSHDDRGNYGYTF. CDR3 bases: TGTGCCAGCAGCCACGACGATCGAGGGAACTATGGCTACACCTTC.

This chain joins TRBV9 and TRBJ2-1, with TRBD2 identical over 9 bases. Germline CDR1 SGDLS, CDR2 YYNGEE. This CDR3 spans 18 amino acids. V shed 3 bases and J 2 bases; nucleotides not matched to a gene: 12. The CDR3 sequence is CASSAFEVAGGAYNEQFF. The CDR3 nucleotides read TGTGCCAGCAGCGCCTTCGAGGTGGCGGGGGGGGCCTACAATGAGCAGTTCTTC.

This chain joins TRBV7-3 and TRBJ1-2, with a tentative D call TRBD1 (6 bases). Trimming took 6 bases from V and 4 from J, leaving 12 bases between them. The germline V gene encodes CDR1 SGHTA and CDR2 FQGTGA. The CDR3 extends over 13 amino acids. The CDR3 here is CASSLGQSYGYTF. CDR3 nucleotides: TGTGCCAGCAGTCTCGGACAGAGCTATGGCTACACCTTC.

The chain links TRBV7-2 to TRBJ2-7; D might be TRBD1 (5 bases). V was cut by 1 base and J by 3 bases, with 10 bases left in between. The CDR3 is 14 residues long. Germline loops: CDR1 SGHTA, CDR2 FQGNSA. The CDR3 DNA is TGTGCCAGCAGCTTAGATCCAGGGTTCTACGAGCAGTACTTC. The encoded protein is CASSLDPGFYEQYF.

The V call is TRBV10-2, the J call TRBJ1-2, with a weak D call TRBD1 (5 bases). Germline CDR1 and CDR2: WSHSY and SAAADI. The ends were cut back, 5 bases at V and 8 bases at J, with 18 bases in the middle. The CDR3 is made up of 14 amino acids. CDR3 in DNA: TGCGCCAGCAGTCCGGGCCAGGGCGTCGGGGGCTACACCTTC. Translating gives CASSPGQGVGGYTF.

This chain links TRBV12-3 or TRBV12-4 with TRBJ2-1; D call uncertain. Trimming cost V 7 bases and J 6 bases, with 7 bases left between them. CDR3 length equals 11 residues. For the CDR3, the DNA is TGTGCCAGCAAGGGTGGCAATGAGCAGTTCTTC. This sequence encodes CASKGGNEQFF.

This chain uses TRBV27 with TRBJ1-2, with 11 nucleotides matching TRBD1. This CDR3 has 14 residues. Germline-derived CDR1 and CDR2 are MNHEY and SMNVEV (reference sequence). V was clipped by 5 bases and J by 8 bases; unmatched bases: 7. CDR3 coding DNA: TGTGCCAGCAGTATGACGGACAGGGGGCGAGGCTACACCTTC. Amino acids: CASSMTDRGRGYTF.

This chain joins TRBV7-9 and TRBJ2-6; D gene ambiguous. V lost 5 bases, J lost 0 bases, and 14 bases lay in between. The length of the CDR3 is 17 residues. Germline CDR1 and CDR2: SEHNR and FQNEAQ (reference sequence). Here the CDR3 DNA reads TGTGCCAGCAGCCCCGATAGTTTTGGCTCTGGGGCCAACGTCCTGACTTTC. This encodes CASSPDSFGSGANVLTF.

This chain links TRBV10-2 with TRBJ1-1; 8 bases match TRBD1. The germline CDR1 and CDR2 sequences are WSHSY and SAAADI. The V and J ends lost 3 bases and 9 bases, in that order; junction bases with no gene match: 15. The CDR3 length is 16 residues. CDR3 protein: CASSDLETGAYIQAFF. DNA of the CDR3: TGCGCCAGCAGTGATCTTGAGACAGGGGCGTACATCCAAGCTTTCTTT.

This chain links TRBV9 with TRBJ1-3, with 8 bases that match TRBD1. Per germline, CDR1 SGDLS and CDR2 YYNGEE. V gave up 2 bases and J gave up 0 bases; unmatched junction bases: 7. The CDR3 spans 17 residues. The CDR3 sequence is CASSVGTGLFSGNTIYF. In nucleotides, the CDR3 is TGTGCCAGCAGCGTCGGGACAGGACTCTTCTCTGGAAACACCATATATTTT.

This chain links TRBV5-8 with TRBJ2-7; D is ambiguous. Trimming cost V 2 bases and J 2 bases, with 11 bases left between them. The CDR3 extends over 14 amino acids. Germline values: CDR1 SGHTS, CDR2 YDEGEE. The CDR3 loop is CASSFRLSTYEQYF. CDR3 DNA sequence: TGTGCCAGCAGCTTCCGACTGTCGACCTACGAGCAGTACTTC.

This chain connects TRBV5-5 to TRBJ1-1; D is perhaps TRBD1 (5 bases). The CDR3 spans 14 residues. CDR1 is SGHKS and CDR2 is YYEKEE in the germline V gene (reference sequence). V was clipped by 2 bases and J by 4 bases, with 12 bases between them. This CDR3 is CASSFQGGGTEAFF. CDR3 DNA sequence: TGTGCCAGCAGCTTTCAGGGTGGAGGCACTGAAGCTTTCTTT.